This TCR beta chain appears in the sequencing data of a study of cytomegalovirus exposure and HLA in healthy donors. The V gene's germline CDR1 is SEHNR and CDR2 FQNEAQ (reference sequence). V shed 3 bases and J shed 0 bases, with 9 bases lying between them. The CDR3 consists of 15 residues. This PCR relied on a set of 60 Vbeta primers and 13 Jbeta primers. Clones were read by immunoSEQ multiplex PCR, and TCRdb kept only the in-frame ones, dropping some. The sample carries over 150,000 clones, around four fifths recorded once. The sequence derives from a woman between 45 and 60 years old in good health and CMV-seropositive. The chain couples TRBV7-9 to TRBJ2-4; D might be TRBD1 (5 bases). Sequenced: PBMCs. The CDR3 sequence is CASSFPQGAKNIQYF. The DNA for the CDR3 is TGTGCCAGCAGCTTCCCTCAGGGAGCCAAAAACATTCAGTACTTC.